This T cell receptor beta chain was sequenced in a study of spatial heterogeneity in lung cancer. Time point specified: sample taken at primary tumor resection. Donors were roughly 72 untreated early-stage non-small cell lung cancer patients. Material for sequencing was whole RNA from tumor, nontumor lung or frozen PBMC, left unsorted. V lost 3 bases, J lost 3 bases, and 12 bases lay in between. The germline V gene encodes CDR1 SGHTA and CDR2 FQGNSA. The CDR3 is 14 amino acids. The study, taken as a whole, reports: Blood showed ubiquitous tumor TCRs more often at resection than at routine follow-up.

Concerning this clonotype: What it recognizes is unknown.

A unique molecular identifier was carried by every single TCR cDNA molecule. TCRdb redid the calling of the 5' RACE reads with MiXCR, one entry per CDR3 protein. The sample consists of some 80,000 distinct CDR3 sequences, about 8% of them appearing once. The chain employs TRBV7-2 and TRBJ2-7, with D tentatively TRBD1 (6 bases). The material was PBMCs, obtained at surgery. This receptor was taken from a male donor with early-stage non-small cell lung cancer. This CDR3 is CASSFSGTNYEQYF. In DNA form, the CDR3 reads TGTGCCAGCAGCTTCTCCGGGACAAACTACGAGCAGTACTTC.